This passage covers 17 T cell receptor beta chains from one sample sequenced in a study of Ad26.COV2.S vaccination and SARS-CoV-2 variants. Treatment described: about 20 received Ad26.COV2.S at low or high dose, single or two shots; roughly 5 received placebo; per-sample allocation not given. Collection of the samples took place on day 63 after the first injection of vaccine or placebo. Assay used: immunoSEQ multiplex PCR; TCRdb lists only in-frame clones, some missing. The top ten clones hold under 2% of a sample with about 400,000 clones, roughly 90% of them seen once. This specimen consisted of peripheral blood, obtained in a trial of Ad26.COV2.S vaccine versus placebo. The origin of the receptors is a person aged 18-60 years who received the Ad26.COV2.S COVID-19 vaccine or a placebo.

The J gene is TRBJ2-1, the V gene TRBV7-8, with 12 positions matching TRBD2. The CDR3 spans 16 residues. The germline V gene encodes CDR1 SGHVS and CDR2 FQNEAQ. Losses at the gene ends were 4 bases for V and 3 bases for J; bases not matched to a gene: 4. CDR3 sequence: CASSYLAGGGYNEQFF. The CDR3 region has the DNA TGTGCCAGCAGCTACCTAGCGGGAGGGGGCTACAATGAGCAGTTCTTC.

The chain is built from TRBV19 and TRBJ2-1; D may be TRBD1 (5 bases). The CDR3 is 12 residues long. Deletions cut 1 base from V and 10 bases from J, with 8 bases between. Germline values: CDR1 LNHDA, CDR2 SQIVND (reference sequence). CDR3 DNA sequence: TGTGCCAGTAGTATAGCCGGACACGAGCAGTTCTTC. Amino acids: CASSIAGHEQFF.

This chain links TRBV7-3 with TRBJ2-2; a possible D gene is TRBD2 (6 bases). The CDR3 totals 17 residues. V was cut by 0 bases and J by 5 bases, with 16 bases left in between. The germline V gene encodes CDR1 SGHTA and CDR2 FQGTGA. CDR3 sequence: CASSLTTGMSGTGELFF. The CDR3 nucleotides read TGTGCCAGCAGCTTAACGACTGGGATGAGCGGGACCGGGGAGCTGTTTTTT.

The chain recombines TRBV6-1 with TRBJ1-4; 11 bases line up with TRBD1. Germline V gene sequence: CDR1 MNHNS, CDR2 SASEGT. V shed 3 bases and J 7 bases; nucleotides not matched to a gene: 4. CDR3 length equals 15 residues. The CDR3 here is CASSDFGTGGEKLFF. DNA of the CDR3: TGTGCCAGCAGTGATTTTGGGACAGGGGGTGAAAAACTGTTTTTT.

The genes are TRBV7-9 and TRBJ2-5, with D possibly matching TRBD2 (5 bases). The CDR3 has 15 residues. Trimming shortened V by 0 bases and J by 0 bases, and 8 bases separated the two germline ends. Germline V lookup: CDR1 SEHNR, CDR2 FQNEAQ (reference sequence). The CDR3 is CASSLAGAYQETQYF. For the CDR3, the DNA is TGTGCCAGCAGCTTAGCGGGAGCTTACCAAGAGACCCAGTACTTC.

The CDR3, as DNA: TGTGCCAGCAGTTACTCGGCGGGGTATAGCAATCAGCCCCAGCATTTT. It specifies CASSYSAGYSNQPQHF. The rearrangement joins TRBV6-2 or TRBV6-3 to TRBJ1-5; D is ambiguous. V dropped 0 bases and J dropped 0 bases, with 9 bases sitting between them. The CDR3 has 16 amino acids. CDR1 MNHEY and CDR2 SVGEGT come from the germline V gene.

The chain uses TRBV10-1 and TRBJ2-5, with TRBD1 matching over 9 bases. J was trimmed by 5 bases and V by 6 bases; bases with no gene match: 16. The CDR3 runs 17 residues. Germline V gives CDR1 WNHNN, CDR2 SYGVQD (reference sequence). The chain's CDR3 is CASRERGTGPPGETQYF. The DNA of the CDR3 is TGCGCCAGCAGGGAACGGGGGACAGGGCCTCCGGGGGAGACCCAGTACTTC.

This rearrangement joins TRBV5-4 to TRBJ1-2; 9 bases match TRBD1. Germline trimming cut 4 bases from V and 4 bases from J; bases unmatched to any gene: 5. Germline V gene data show CDR1 as SGHNT and CDR2 as YYREEE (reference sequence). The CDR3 runs to 14 residues. The CDR3: CASSVDRGGYGYTF. The CDR3 DNA reads TGTGCCAGCAGCGTGGACAGGGGCGGCTATGGCTACACCTTC.

V usage is TRBV12-3 or TRBV12-4 and J usage is TRBJ2-5; no clear D gene. With 6 bases removed from V and 1 base from J, the gap between germline ends came to 3 bases. This CDR3 region has 11 residues. The CDR3 bases are TGTGCCAGCAGCACCCAAGAGACCCAGTACTTC. It translates to CASSTQETQYF.

This clone was observed many times. CDR3 in DNA: TGTGCCAGCAGCCCTACACTGTCTTATGGCTACACCTTC. Its translation is CASSPTLSYGYTF. The chain carries TRBV5-6 and TRBJ1-2; D gene ambiguous. CDR1 is SGHDT and CDR2 is YYEEEE in the germline V gene. This CDR3 has 13 residues. Trimming shortened V by 4 bases and J by 5 bases, and 12 bases separated the two germline ends.

The CDR3 nucleotides read TGCGCCAGCAGCTGGCCCCCGGGACAGGGAGACGGGGAGCTGTTTTTT. This sequence encodes CASSWPPGQGDGELFF. The chain couples TRBV5-1 to TRBJ2-2; 9 bases agree with TRBD1. The germline gives CDR1 SGHRS, CDR2 YFSETQ. The length of the CDR3 is 16 residues. The junction had 10 bases not matched to a gene; V was cut back by 3 bases and J by 7 bases.

Concerning this clone itself: The germline gene is not matched at one end of the junction; a read error may be the cause. The gene calls are TRBV7-7 and TRBJ2-5, with TRBD2 matching over 14 bases. This CDR3 is built from 16 residues. The germline V gene has CDR1 SSHAT and CDR2 FNYEAQ (reference sequence). CDR3 in amino acids: CASSRGTSGSQETQYF. CDR3 DNA sequence: TGTGCTAGCAGCCGGGGGACTAGCGGGAGCCAAGAGACCCAGTACTTC.

The chain links TRBV19 to TRBJ1-2; D call uncertain. This CDR3 has 14 residues. V shed 4 bases and J shed 2 bases, with 11 bases lying between them. Germline V CDR1 and CDR2: LNHDA, SQIVND (reference sequence). The CDR3: CASSRGSGNYGYTF. CDR3 coding DNA: TGTGCCAGTAGTAGAGGCAGCGGGAACTATGGCTACACCTTC.

V gene TRBV4-1 combines with J gene TRBJ1-2; maybe TRBD1 (5 bases). The CDR3 consists of 14 residues. V was pared by 4 bases and J by 5 bases, with 14 bases between. CDR1 is MGHRA, CDR2 YSYEKL, per germline. Here the CDR3 reads CASSRGTAVYGYTF. The CDR3, as DNA: TGCGCCAGCAGCCGAGGGACGGCAGTGTATGGCTACACCTTC.

The genes are TRBV21-1 and TRBJ1-2. TRBV21-1 is labeled a pseudogene. This CDR3 spans 16 amino acids. The CDR3 nucleotides are TGTGCCAGCAGCAAAGCGCGGGGGGAGGGAGAGTATGGCTACACCTTC. The encoded protein is CASSKARGEGEYGYTF.

The V and J genes are TRBV19 and TRBJ2-3, with D possibly matching TRBD2 (6 bases). The CDR3 covers 14 residues. Trimming took off 4 bases at V and 5 bases at J, with 13 bases between the two ends. Germline V lookup: CDR1 LNHDA, CDR2 SQIVND (reference sequence). In DNA, the CDR3 is TGTGCCAGTAGTAGCGGGGTTTTCGTAGATACGCAGTATTTT. Translation: CASSSGVFVDTQYF.

This chain joins TRBV19 and TRBJ2-2, with 8 positions matching TRBD2. Germline lookup yields CDR1 LNHDA and CDR2 SQIVND (reference sequence). V was pared by 4 bases and J by 6 bases, with 10 bases of the junction left unmatched. There are 16 residues in the CDR3. DNA for the CDR3: TGTGCCAGTAGTAGATGGACTAGCTCCGGCTCCGGGGAGCTGTTTTTT. Translated, it gives CASSRWTSSGSGELFF.